These 17 T cell receptor beta chains were sequenced from one sample in a study of tumor-infiltrating lymphocytes in oesophageal squamous cell carcinoma. One entry per CDR3 protein, called by TCRdb with MiXCR from the PCR reads. The data hold more than 15,000 distinct CDR3 sequences, with about 50% observed a single time. The sequenced sample was normal esophageal tissue next to the tumor. The receptor set was obtained from a female donor with esophageal squamous cell carcinoma.

The chain has TRBV6-6 and TRBJ2-1, with 12 bases identical to TRBD1. This CDR3 has 15 amino acids. Germline values: CDR1 MNHNY, CDR2 SVGAGI (reference sequence). V lost 7 bases, J lost 6 bases, and 7 bases stayed unmatched. The DNA for the CDR3 is TGTGCCAGCAATTCGGGACAGGGGGCGTTCAATGAGCAGTTCTTC. Amino acid sequence: CASNSGQGAFNEQFF.

V and J are TRBV7-9 and TRBJ2-7, with D perhaps matching TRBD1 or TRBD2 (5 bases each). The length of the CDR3 is 15 residues. Trimming removed 6 bases from V and 7 bases from J, with 22 bases in between. From germline, CDR1 is SEHNR and CDR2 FQNEAQ (reference sequence). The chain's CDR3 is CASRSGQDSYNEQYF. The CDR3 DNA reads TGTGCCAGCAGGAGCGGACAAGACTCCTACAATGAGCAGTACTTC.

There are many counts of this clonotype. This chain links TRBV7-8 with TRBJ1-2; 11 nucleotides align to TRBD1. V shed 1 base and J 7 bases; nucleotides not matched to a gene: 5. The CDR3 consists of 15 residues. In germline, CDR1 is SGHVS, CDR2 FQNEAQ. The CDR3 reads CASSLDGQGAGGYTF. The CDR3, as DNA: TGTGCCAGCAGCTTAGACGGACAGGGGGCAGGTGGCTACACCTTC. The full variable domain, completed using reference TRBV7-8 and TRBJ1-2, is GAGVSQSPRYKVAKRGQDVALRCDPISGHVSLFWYQQALGQGPEFLTYFQNEAQLDKSGLPSDRFFAERPEGSVSTLKIQRTQQEDSAVYLCASSLDGQGAGGYTFGSGTRLTVV.

This clonotype showed up many times. In this CDR3 the conserved last residue, phenylalanine or tryptophan, is missing, so a read error is likely. Because the CDR3's place on the DNA is in doubt, the DNA is left out and the CDR3 is given as listed by TCRdb. The rearrangement joins TRBV6-6 to TRBJ2-7; the table's TRBD1 call for D was not verified on the DNA. Germline values: CDR1 MNHNY, CDR2 SVGAGI (reference sequence). Including both end residues, the CDR3 is 15 amino acids long. The CDR3 is CASSYDSVGGYTFGS.

This rearrangement joins TRBV6-1 to TRBJ2-5; D uncertain. Per germline, CDR1 MNHNS and CDR2 SASEGT. The CDR3 extends over 12 amino acids. The V end was cut by 3 bases, the J end by 5 bases, with 7 bases between. The CDR3 bases are TGTGCCAGCAGTGATTGGGTGGAGACCCAGTACTTC. Translation gives CASSDWVETQYF.

Here the CDR3 reads CASSGDRGGIETQYF. CDR3 sequence (DNA): TGTGCCAGCAGCGGCGACAGGGGGGGAATAGAGACCCAGTACTTC. J is TRBJ2-4 and V is TRBV7-3, with TRBD1 matching over 9 bases. The J call is uncertain, as TRBJ2-5 better fits the DNA end. The CDR3 length is 15 residues. Per germline, CDR1 SGHTA and CDR2 FQGTGA.

This chain connects TRBV10-3 to TRBJ2-1; 10 nucleotides align to TRBD1. This CDR3 has 13 amino acids. V shed 10 bases and J 16 bases; nucleotides not matched to a gene: 16. Germline loops: CDR1 ENHRY, CDR2 SYGVKD. The DNA of the CDR3 is TGTGCCACTAAGGGACAGGGGAACACTGAAGCTTTCTTC. This encodes CATKGQGNTEAFF.

The gene calls are TRBV7-3 and TRBJ2-7; the match to TRBD2 covers 7 bases. This CDR3 contains 14 residues. After removal of 5 bases from V and 5 bases from J, the junction contained 9 bases not matched to a gene. Per the germline V gene, CDR1 is SGHTA and CDR2 is FQGTGA. The CDR3 sequence is CASSPLGGIHEQYF. CDR3 in DNA: TGTGCCAGCAGCCCGCTGGGGGGGATCCACGAGCAGTACTTC.

This clonotype came up a few times. The gene calls are TRBV7-2 and TRBJ2-5, with 12 bases fitting TRBD2. The DNA end is more similar to TRBJ2-1, so the J call may be wrong. Germline values: CDR1 SGHTA, CDR2 FQGNSA. This CDR3 region has 14 residues. CDR3 loop: CASRRTSGINEQFF. The CDR3, as DNA: TGTGCCAGCAGACGGACTAGCGGGATCAATGAGCAGTTCTTC.

As concerns this clonotype: One end of the junction is discordant with germline, which a read error may explain. This chain uses TRBV7-6 with TRBJ2-6; 7 bases line up with TRBD1. CDR3 length: 15 amino acids. Germline CDR1 and CDR2: SGHVS and FNYEAQ. Written as DNA, the CDR3 is TGTGCTAGCAGCCCTCAGGGGGCTGGGGCCAACGTCCTGACTTTC. Translating gives CASSPQGAGANVLTF.

The table lists this clonotype with many counts. At one boundary the junction diverges from the germline segment, which might be a read error. V and J are TRBV7-3 and TRBJ2-1; 7 nucleotides line up with TRBD2. This CDR3 has 15 amino acids. CDR1 and CDR2 (germline): SGHTA, FQGTGA. The CDR3 reads CASRPGGSGDSPLHF. DNA for the CDR3: TGTGCCAGCAGACCCGGGGGGTCTGGTGATTCACCCCTCCACTTC. The full variable domain, in which reference TRBV7-3 and TRBJ2-1 provide the parts outside the CDR3, is GAGVSQTPSNKVTEKGKYVELRCDPISGHTALYWYRQSLGQGPEFLIYFQGTGAADDSGLPNDRFFAVRPEGSVSTLKIQRTERGDSAVYLCASRPGGSGDSPLHFGPGTRLTVL.

About this clonotype itself: At one end, the junction sequence differs from germline, possibly due to a read error. The chain links TRBV11-1 to TRBJ2-5, with 12 bases identical to TRBD1. The CDR3 runs to 15 residues. The V gene's germline CDR1 is SGHAT and CDR2 FQDESV (reference sequence). CDR3 amino acids: CASNLGDRGQETQFF. CDR3 nucleotide sequence: TGTGCCAGCAACTTGGGGGACAGGGGGCAAGAGACCCAGTTTTTT.

The J gene is TRBJ2-1, the V gene TRBV7-2; 10 nucleotides line up with TRBD2. Germline lookup yields CDR1 SGHTA and CDR2 FQGNSA. The J segment lost 9 bases and the V segment lost 8 bases, leaving 22 bases of the junction unmatched. CDR3 size: 18 residues. The DNA for the CDR3 is TGTGCCAGCGTGTCCTCTCCCCCCAGCGGGAGGGCCCTGGTTGAGCAGTTCTTC. This translates into CASVSSPPSGRALVEQFF.

In its sample, this clonotype was seen many times. The chain is built from TRBV10-3 and TRBJ2-7; 12 bases are a match to TRBD1. This CDR3 is 15 amino acids long. The J segment lost 9 bases and the V segment lost 0 bases, leaving 6 bases of the junction unmatched. CDR1 is ENHRY and CDR2 is SYGVKD in the germline V gene. The CDR3 sequence: CAISESWDRGRGQYF. The CDR3 DNA sequence: TGTGCCATCAGTGAGTCTTGGGACAGGGGGCGCGGGCAGTACTTC.

The V gene is TRBV7-9, the J gene TRBJ2-3; 7 positions match TRBD2. The DNA end lines up better with TRBJ2-1; the J call may be wrong. Germline V gene data show CDR1 as SEHNR and CDR2 as FQNEAQ (reference sequence). CDR3 length equals 17 residues. CDR3: CASSLVGTTSRFNEQFF. Here the CDR3 DNA reads TGTGCCAGCAGCTTAGTAGGGACGACTAGCAGGTTCAATGAGCAGTTCTTC.

By its share, this clonotype is medium-sized. The chain combines TRBV5-5 with TRBJ2-3; 12 nucleotides match TRBD2. CDR1 is SGHKS, CDR2 YYEKEE, per germline (reference sequence). V lost 5 bases and J lost 4; bases outside the gene matches: 8. The CDR3 is 16 residues long. CDR3 coding DNA: TGTGCCAGCAGTCTCGGACTAGCGGGGCGCGCAGATACGCAGTATTTT. This sequence encodes CASSLGLAGRADTQYF.

This clonotype was found many times. The chain joins TRBV11-3 to TRBJ2-1; tentatively, D is TRBD2 (6 bases). This CDR3 region has 14 residues. The V end was cut by 6 bases, the J end by 4 bases, with 13 bases between. Germline V lookup: CDR1 SGHNT, CDR2 YENEEA. The DNA for the CDR3 is TGTGCCAGCAGGGCCGGGGGAGAGTACAATGAGCAGTTCTTC. This sequence encodes CASRAGGEYNEQFF. The full variable domain, completed using reference TRBV11-3 and TRBJ2-1, is EAGVVQSPRYKIIEKKQPVAFWCNPISGHNTLYWYLQNLGQGPELLIRYENEEAVDDSQLPKDRFSAERLKGVDSTLKIQPAELGDSAVYLCASRAGGEYNEQFFGPGTRLTVL.